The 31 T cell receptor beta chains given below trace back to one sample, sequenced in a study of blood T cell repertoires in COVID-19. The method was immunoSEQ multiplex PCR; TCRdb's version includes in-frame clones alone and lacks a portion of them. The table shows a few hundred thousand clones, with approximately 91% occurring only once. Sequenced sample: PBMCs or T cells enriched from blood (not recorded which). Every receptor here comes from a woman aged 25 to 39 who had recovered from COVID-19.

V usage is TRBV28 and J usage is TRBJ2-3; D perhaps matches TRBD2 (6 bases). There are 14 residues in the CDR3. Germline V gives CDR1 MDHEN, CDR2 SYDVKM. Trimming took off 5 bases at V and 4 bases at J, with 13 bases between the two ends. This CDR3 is CASSARQRADTQYF. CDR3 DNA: TGTGCCAGCAGTGCCCGACAGCGGGCAGATACGCAGTATTTT.

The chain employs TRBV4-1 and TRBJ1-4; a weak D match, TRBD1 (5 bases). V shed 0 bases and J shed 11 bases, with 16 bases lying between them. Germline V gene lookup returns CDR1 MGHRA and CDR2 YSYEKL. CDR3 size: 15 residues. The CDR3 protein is CASSQEAFDPGKLFF. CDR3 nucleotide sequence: TGCGCCAGCAGCCAAGAGGCCTTTGACCCAGGGAAACTGTTTTTT.

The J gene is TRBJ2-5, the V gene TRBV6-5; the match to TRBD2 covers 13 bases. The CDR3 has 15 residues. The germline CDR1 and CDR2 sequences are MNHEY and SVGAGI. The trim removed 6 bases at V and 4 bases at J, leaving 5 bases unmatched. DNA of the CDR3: TGTGCCAGCAGCGAGGGACTAGCGGGGAGAGAGACCCAGTACTTC. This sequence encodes CASSEGLAGRETQYF.

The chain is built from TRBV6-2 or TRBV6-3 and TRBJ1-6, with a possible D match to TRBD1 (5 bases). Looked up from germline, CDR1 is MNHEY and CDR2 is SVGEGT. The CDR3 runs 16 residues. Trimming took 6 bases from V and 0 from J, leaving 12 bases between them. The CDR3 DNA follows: TGTGCCAGCAGCCGGGACTCCAGCTCCTATAATTCACCCCTCCACTTT. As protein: CASSRDSSSYNSPLHF.

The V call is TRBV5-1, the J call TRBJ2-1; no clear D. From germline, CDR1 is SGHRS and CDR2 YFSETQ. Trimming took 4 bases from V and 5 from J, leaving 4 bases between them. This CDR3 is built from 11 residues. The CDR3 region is CASSLNNEQFF. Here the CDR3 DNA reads TGCGCCAGCAGCCTTAACAATGAGCAGTTCTTC.

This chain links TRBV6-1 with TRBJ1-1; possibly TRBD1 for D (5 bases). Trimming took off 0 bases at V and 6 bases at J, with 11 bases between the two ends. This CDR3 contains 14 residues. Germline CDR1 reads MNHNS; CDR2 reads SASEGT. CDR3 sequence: CASSEAQGFAEAFF. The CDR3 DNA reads TGTGCCAGCAGTGAAGCCCAGGGATTCGCTGAAGCTTTCTTT.

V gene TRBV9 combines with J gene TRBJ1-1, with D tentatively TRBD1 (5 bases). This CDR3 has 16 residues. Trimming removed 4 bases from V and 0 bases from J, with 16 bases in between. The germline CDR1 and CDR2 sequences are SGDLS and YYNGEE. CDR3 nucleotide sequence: TGTGCCAGCAGCCCCAAAAGGGGTAGGGTGAACACTGAAGCTTTCTTT. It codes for CASSPKRGRVNTEAFF.

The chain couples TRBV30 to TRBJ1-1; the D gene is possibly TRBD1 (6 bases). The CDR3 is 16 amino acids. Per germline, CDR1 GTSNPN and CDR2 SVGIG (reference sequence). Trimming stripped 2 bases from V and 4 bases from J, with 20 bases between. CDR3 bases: TGTGCCTGGAGTCGCCTCTCAGGGGCTGGGGGCACTGAAGCTTTCTTT. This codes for CAWSRLSGAGGTEAFF.

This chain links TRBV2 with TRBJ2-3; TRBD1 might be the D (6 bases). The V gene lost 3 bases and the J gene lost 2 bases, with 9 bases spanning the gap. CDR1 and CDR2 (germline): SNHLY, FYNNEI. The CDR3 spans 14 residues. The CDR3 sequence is CASSEGAHTDTQYF. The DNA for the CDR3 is TGTGCCAGCAGTGAGGGGGCCCACACAGATACGCAGTATTTT.

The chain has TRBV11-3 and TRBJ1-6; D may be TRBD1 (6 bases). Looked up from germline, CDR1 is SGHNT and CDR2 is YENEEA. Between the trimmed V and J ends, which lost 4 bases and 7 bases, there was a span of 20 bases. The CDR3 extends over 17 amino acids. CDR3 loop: CASSSASRDTSNSPLHF. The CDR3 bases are TGTGCCAGCAGCTCGGCCAGCCGGGACACCTCAAATTCACCCCTCCACTTT.

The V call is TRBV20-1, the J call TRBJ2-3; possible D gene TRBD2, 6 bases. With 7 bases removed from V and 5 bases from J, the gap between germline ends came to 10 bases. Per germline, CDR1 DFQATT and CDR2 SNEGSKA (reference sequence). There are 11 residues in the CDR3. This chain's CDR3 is CSGRREDTQYF. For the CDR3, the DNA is TGCAGTGGAAGGAGGGAAGATACGCAGTATTTT.

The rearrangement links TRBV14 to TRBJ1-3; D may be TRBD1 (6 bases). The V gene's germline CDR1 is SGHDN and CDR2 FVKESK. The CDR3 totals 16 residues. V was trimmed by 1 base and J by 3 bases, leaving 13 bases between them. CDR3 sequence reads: CASSQGQGWYGNTIYF. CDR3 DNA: TGTGCCAGCAGCCAAGGGCAGGGGTGGTATGGAAACACCATATATTTT.

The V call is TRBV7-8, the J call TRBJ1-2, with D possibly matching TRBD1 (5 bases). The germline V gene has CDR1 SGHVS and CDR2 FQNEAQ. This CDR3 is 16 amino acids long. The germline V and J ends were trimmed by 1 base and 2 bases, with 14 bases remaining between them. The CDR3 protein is CASSLGPFDRNYGYTF. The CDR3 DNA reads TGTGCCAGCAGCTTAGGACCTTTTGACAGAAACTATGGCTACACCTTC.

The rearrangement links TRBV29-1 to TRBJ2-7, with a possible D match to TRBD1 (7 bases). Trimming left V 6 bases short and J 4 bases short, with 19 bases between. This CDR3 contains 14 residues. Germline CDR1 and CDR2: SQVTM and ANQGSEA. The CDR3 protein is CSVGGTDVMYEQYF. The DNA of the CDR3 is TGCAGCGTGGGCGGGACAGACGTTATGTACGAGCAGTACTTC.

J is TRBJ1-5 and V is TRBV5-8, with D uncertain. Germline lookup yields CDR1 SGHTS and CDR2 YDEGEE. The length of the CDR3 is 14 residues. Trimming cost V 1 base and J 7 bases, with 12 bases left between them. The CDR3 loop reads CASSLLVTGQPQHF. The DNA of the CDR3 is TGTGCCAGCAGCTTGCTGGTGACTGGGCAGCCCCAGCATTTT.

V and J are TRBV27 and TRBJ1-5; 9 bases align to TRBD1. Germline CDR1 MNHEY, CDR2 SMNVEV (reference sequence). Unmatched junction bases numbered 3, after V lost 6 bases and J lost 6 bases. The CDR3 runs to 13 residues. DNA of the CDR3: TGTGCCAGCAGACAGGGGGCATCTCAGCCCCAGCATTTT. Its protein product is CASRQGASQPQHF.

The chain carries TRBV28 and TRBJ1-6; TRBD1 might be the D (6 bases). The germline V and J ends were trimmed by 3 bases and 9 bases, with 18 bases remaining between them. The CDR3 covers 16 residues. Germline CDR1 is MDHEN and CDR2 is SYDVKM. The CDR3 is CASSFLGAGIGSPLHF. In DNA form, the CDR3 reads TGTGCCAGCAGTTTTTTGGGGGCGGGTATTGGTTCACCCCTCCACTTT.

CDR3 in DNA: TGTGCCAGCAGTTTACGTCGGGGCAATCAGCCCCAGCATTTT. Translated: CASSLRRGNQPQHF. The rearrangement joins TRBV27 to TRBJ1-5, with D unclear. The CDR3 consists of 14 residues. Per germline, CDR1 MNHEY and CDR2 SMNVEV (reference sequence). The germline V and J ends were trimmed by 2 bases and 2 bases, with 7 bases remaining between them.

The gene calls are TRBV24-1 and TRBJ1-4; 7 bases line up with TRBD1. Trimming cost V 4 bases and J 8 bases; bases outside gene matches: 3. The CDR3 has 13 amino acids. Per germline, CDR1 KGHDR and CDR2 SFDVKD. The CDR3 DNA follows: TGTGCCACCAGTGAACAGACAGGGGAAAAACTGTTTTTT. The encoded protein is CATSEQTGEKLFF.

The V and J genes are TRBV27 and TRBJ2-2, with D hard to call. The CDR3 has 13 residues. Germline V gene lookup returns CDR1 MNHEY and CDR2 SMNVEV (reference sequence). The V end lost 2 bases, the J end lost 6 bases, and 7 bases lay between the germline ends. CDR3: CASSLLGAGELFF. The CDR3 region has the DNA TGTGCCAGCAGTTTACTGGGCGCCGGGGAGCTGTTTTTT.

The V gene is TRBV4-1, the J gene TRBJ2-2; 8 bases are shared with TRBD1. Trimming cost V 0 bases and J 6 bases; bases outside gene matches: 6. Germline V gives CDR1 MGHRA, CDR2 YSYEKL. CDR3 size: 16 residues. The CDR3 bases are TGCGCCAGCAGCCAAGAGGGGACAGGTCTCGCCGGGGAGCTGTTTTTT. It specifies CASSQEGTGLAGELFF.

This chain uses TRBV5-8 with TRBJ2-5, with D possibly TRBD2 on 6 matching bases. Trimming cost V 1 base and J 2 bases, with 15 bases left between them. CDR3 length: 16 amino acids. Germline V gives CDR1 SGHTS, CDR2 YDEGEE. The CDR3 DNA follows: TGTGCCAGCAGCTTGCTCGGGACTGTAGGACAAGAGACCCAGTACTTC. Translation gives CASSLLGTVGQETQYF.

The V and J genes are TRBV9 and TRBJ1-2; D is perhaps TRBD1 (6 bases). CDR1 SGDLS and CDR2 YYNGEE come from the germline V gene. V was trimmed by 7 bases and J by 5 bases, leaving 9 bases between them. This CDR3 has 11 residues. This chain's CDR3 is CASGDKYGYTF. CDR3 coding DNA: TGTGCCAGCGGGGACAAGTATGGCTACACCTTC. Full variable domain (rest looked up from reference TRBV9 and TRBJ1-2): DSGVTQTPKHLITATGQRVTLRCSPRSGDLSVYWYQQSLDQGLQFLIQYYNGEERAKGNILERFSAQQFPDLHSELNLSSLELGDSALYFCASGDKYGYTFGSGTRLTVV.

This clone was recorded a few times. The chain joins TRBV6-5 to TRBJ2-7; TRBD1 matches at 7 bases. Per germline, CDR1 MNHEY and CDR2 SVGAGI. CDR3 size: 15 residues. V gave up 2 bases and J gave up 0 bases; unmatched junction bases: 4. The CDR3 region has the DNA TGTGCCAGCAGTTACGGGACAGTCCCCTCCTACGAGCAGTACTTC. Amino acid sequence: CASSYGTVPSYEQYF.

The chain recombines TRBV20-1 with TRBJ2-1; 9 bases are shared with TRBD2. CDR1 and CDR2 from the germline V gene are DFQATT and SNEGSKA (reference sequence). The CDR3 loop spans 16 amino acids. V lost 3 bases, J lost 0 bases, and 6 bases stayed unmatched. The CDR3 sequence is CSASRAGGRSYNEQFF. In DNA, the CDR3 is TGCAGTGCTAGTCGAGCGGGGGGCCGCTCCTACAATGAGCAGTTCTTC.

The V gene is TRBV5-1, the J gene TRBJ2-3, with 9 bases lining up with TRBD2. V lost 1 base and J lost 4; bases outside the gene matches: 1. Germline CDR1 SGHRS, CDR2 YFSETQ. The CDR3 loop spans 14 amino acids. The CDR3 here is CASSLQRGADTQYF. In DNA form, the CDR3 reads TGCGCCAGCAGCTTGCAGCGGGGGGCAGATACGCAGTATTTT.

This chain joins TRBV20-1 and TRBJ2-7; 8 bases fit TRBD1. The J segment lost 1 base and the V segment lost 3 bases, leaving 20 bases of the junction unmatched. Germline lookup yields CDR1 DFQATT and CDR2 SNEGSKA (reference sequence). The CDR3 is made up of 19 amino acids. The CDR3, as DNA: TGCAGTGCTAGTCACTACATCCGACAGGGGATCCCCCGGTCCTACGAGCAGTACTTC. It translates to CSASHYIRQGIPRSYEQYF.

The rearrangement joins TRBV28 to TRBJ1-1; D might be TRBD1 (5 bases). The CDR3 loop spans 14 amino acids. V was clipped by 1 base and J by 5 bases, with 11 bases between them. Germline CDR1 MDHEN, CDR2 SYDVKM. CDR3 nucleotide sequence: TGTGCCAGCAGTTTATTTGGGGCGGGGACTGAAGCTTTCTTT. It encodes CASSLFGAGTEAFF. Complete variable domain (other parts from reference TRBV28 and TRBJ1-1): DVKVTQSSRYLVKRTGEKVFLECVQDMDHENMFWYRQDPGLGLRLIYFSYDVKMKEKGDIPEGYSVSREKKERFSLILESASTNQTSMYLCASSLFGAGTEAFFGQGTRLTVV.

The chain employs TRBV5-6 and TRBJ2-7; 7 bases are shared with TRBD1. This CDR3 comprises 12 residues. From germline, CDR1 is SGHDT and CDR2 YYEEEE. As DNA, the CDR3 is TGTGTGGACAGGAGGTTAGTCTACGAGCAGTACTTC. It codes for CVDRRLVYEQYF.

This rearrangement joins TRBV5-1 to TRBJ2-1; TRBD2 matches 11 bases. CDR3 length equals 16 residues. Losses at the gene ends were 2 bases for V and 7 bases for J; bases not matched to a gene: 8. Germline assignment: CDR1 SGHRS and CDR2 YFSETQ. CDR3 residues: CASSFVAGGPSNEQFF. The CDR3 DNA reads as TGCGCCAGCAGCTTCGTAGCGGGAGGGCCCTCGAATGAGCAGTTCTTC.

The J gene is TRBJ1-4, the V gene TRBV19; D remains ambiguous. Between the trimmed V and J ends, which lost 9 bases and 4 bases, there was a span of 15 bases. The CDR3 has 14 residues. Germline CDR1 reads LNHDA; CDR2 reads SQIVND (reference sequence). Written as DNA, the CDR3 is TGTGCCAGCAGACACCAGCCCGGTAATGAAAAACTGTTTTTT. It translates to CASRHQPGNEKLFF.